These 3 T cell receptor beta chains were all obtained from the same sample, sequenced in a study of T cells in Graves' hyperthyroidism and ophthalmopathy. The CDR3 regions of TCR beta were amplified from RNA transcripts. With the HTBI primer set, the TCR CDR3 went through a first round of RT-PCR. TCRdb re-called the multiplex PCR reads with MiXCR, one entry per CDR3 protein. The sample holds 500,000 to 600,000 distinct CDR3 sequences, about 20% seen once. The specimen sequenced was blood. The receptors originated from a man aged 35 to 55 with Graves' ophthalmopathy.

The chain employs TRBV18 and TRBJ2-1; 13 nucleotides agree with TRBD2. The CDR3 runs 16 residues. The germline V gene has CDR1 KGHSH and CDR2 LQKENI. With 4 bases clipped from V and 9 bases from J, the junction kept 9 bases outside the gene matches. CDR3 protein: CASSLPGLAGTAEQFF. The DNA for the CDR3 is TGTGCCAGCTCACTTCCGGGACTAGCGGGAACGGCTGAGCAGTTCTTC.

This clonotype was counted ten times or more. The chain recombines TRBV12-3 or TRBV12-4 with TRBJ1-1; D is unresolved. V was trimmed by 0 bases and J by 0 bases, leaving 8 bases between them. This CDR3 is 15 amino acids long. The CDR3 DNA reads as TGTGCCAGCAGTTTAGCGACGCAGATGAACACTGAAGCTTTCTTT. This encodes CASSLATQMNTEAFF.

This clonotype occurred a few times. The chain joins TRBV29-1 to TRBJ2-1; maybe TRBD2 (5 bases). V dropped 3 bases and J dropped 5 bases, with 11 bases sitting between them. Looked up from germline, CDR1 is SQVTM and CDR2 is ANQGSEA. This CDR3 spans 13 amino acids. CDR3 protein: CSVEGWGDNEQFF. CDR3 nucleotide sequence: TGCAGCGTTGAGGGGTGGGGAGACAATGAGCAGTTCTTC.